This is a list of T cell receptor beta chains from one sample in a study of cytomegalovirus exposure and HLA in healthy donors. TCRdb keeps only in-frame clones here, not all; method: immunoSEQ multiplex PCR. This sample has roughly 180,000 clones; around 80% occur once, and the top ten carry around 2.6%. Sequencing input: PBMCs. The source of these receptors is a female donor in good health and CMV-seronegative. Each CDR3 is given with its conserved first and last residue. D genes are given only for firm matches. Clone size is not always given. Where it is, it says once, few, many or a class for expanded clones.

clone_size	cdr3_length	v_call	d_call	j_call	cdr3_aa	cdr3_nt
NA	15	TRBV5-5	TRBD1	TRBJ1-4	CASSSDDREREKLFF	TGTGCCAGCAGCTCAGACGACAGGGAGCGCGAAAAACTGTTTTTT
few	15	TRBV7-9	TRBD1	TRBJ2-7	CASSQDRVYSYEQYF	TGTGCCAGCAGCCAGGACAGGGTGTACTCCTACGAGCAGTACTTC
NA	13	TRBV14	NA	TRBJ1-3	CASTASGGNTIYF	TGTGCCAGCACCGCATCCGGTGGAAACACCATATATTTT
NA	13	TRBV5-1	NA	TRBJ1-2	CASSLGRNYGYTF	TGCGCCAGCAGCTTAGGCAGGAACTATGGCTACACCTTC
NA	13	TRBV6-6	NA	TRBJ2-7	CASSSQGSREQYF	TGTGCCAGCAGTTCACAGGGCAGTAGGGAGCAGTACTTC
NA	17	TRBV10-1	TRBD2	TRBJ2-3	CASSESWAGGPTDTQYF	TGCGCCAGCAGTGAGTCGTGGGCGGGGGGGCCAACAGATACGCAGTATTTT
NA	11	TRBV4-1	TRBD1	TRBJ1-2	CATLDREGYTF	TGCGCCACGCTCGACAGGGAAGGCTACACCTTC
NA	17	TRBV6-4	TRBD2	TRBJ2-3	CASSDASTSGGTDTQYF	TGTGCCAGCAGTGACGCTTCGACTAGCGGGGGCACAGATACGCAGTATTTT
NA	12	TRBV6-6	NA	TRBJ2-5	CASSSNQETQYF	TGTGCCAGCAGTTCTAACCAAGAGACCCAGTACTTC
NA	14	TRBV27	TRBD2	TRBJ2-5	CASSPLADQETQYF	TGTGCCAGCAGTCCACTAGCGGACCAAGAGACCCAGTACTTC
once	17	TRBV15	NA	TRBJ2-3	CATSSYPTTGKADTQYF	TGTGCCACCAGCAGTTACCCCACAACGGGGAAAGCAGATACGCAGTATTTT
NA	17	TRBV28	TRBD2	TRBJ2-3	CASSTGTSGSSTDTQYF	TGTGCCAGCAGTACCGGGACTAGCGGGAGCTCAACAGATACGCAGTATTTT
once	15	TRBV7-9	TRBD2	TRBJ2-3	CASSLSTSGRPTQYF	TGTGCCAGCAGCTTAAGTACTAGCGGGAGGCCTACGCAGTATTTT
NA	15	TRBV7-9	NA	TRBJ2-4	CASSLYSGAKNIQYF	TGTGCCAGCAGCCTCTATTCAGGAGCCAAAAACATTCAGTACTTC
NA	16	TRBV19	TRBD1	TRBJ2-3	CASRRDRAARTDTQYF	TGTGCCAGTAGGAGGGACAGAGCCGCTCGCACAGATACGCAGTATTTT
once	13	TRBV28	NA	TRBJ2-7	CASSLTVYYEQYF	TGTGCCAGCAGTTTAACAGTCTACTACGAGCAGTACTTC
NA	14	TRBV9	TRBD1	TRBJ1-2	CASSVGGQVYGYTF	TGTGCCAGCAGCGTAGGCGGACAGGTATATGGCTACACCTTC
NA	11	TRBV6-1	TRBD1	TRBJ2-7	CASSDLGQGIF	TGTGCCAGCAGTGACCTAGGACAGGGGATATTC
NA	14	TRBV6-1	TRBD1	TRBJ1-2	CASRRDRGNYGYTF	TGTGCCAGCAGGAGGGACAGGGGGAATTATGGCTACACCTTC
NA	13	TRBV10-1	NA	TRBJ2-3	CASSGTSTDTQYF	TGCGCCAGCAGTGGGACTAGCACAGATACGCAGTATTTT
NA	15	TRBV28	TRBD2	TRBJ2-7	CASSLRLAGFYEQYF	TGTGCCAGCAGTCTGAGACTAGCGGGGTTCTACGAGCAGTACTTC
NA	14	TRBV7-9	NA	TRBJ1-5	CASSLGAGGQPQHF	TGTGCCAGCAGCTTAGGGGCGGGAGGGCAGCCCCAGCATTTT
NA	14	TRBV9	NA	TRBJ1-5	CASSVNGRVQPQHF	TGTGCCAGCAGCGTGAACGGGCGGGTGCAGCCCCAGCATTTT
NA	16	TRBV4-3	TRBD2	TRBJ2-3	CASSQRRGGSTDTQYF	TGCGCCAGCAGCCAGCGCCGCGGGGGAAGCACAGATACGCAGTATTTT
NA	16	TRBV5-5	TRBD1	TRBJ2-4	CASSPGQALAKNIQYF	TGTGCCAGCAGCCCGGGACAGGCCTTAGCCAAAAACATTCAGTACTTC
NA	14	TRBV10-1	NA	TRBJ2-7	CASSESVTPSEQYF	TGCGCCAGCAGTGAGTCGGTGACACCGAGCGAGCAGTACTTC
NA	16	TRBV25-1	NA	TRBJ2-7	CASSDERAPTPYEQYF	TGTGCCAGCAGTGACGAGAGAGCGCCAACCCCCTACGAGCAGTACTTC
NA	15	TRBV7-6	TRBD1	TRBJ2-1	CASSSRQGSYNEQFF	TGTGCCAGCAGCTCCCGACAGGGCTCCTACAATGAGCAGTTCTTC
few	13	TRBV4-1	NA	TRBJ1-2	CASSHQGNYGYTF	TGCGCCAGCAGCCATCAGGGGAACTATGGCTACACCTTC
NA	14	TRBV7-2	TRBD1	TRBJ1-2	CASSRTGGDYGYTF	TGTGCCAGCAGCCGGACAGGGGGCGACTATGGCTACACCTTC
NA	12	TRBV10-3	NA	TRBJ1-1	CATAGGGTEAFF	TGTGCCACCGCGGGGGGTGGCACTGAAGCTTTCTTT
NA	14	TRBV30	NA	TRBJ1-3	CAWVGGGSGNTIYF	TGTGCCTGGGTGGGGGGTGGATCTGGAAACACCATATATTTT
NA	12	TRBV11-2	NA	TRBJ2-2	CASSLGAWELFF	TGTGCCAGCAGCTTAGGAGCGTGGGAGCTGTTTTTT
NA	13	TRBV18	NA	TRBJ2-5	CASSLGLQETQYF	TGTGCCAGCTCACTAGGACTGCAAGAGACCCAGTACTTC
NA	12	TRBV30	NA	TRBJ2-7	CAWTGTVTKQYF	TGTGCCTGGACAGGAACAGTTACGAAGCAGTACTTC
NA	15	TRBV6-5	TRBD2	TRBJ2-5	CASRRLAGGQETQYF	TGTGCCAGCAGACGACTAGCGGGGGGGCAGGAGACCCAGTACTTC
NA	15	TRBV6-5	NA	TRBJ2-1	CASTLSGPFYNEQFF	TGTGCCAGCACCCTATCAGGGCCTTTTTACAATGAGCAGTTCTTC
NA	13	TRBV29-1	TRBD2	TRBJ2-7	CSVPAGVGYEQYF	TGCAGCGTCCCAGCGGGAGTCGGGTACGAGCAGTACTTC
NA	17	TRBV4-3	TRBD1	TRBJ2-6	CASSRSGGSSGANVLTF	TGCGCCAGCAGCCGATCAGGGGGCAGCTCTGGGGCCAACGTCCTGACTTTC
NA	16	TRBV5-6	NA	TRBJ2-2	CASSFYRDILTGELFF	TGTGCCAGCAGCTTTTACAGGGATATTTTAACCGGGGAGCTGTTTTTT
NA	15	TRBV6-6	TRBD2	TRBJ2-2	CASRDLAEHTGELFF	TGTGCCAGCAGGGACCTAGCGGAGCACACCGGGGAGCTGTTTTTT
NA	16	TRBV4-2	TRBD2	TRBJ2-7	CASRPELAGVPYEQYF	TGTGCCAGCAGACCAGAACTAGCGGGAGTACCATACGAGCAGTACTTC
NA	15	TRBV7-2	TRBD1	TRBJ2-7	CASSLVGTEAYEQYF	TGTGCCAGCAGCTTAGTCGGGACAGAGGCCTACGAGCAGTACTTC
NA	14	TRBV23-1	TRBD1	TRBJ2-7	CASGQGQVSYEQYF	TGCGCCAGCGGCCAGGGACAGGTCTCCTACGAGCAGTACTTC
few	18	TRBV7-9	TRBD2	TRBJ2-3	CAIPPPVAGGASTDTQYF	TGTGCCATCCCACCTCCAGTAGCGGGAGGTGCTAGCACAGATACGCAGTATTTT
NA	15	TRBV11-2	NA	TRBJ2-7	CASSLAGHPDYEQYF	TGTGCCAGCAGCTTAGCAGGACACCCGGACTACGAGCAGTACTTC
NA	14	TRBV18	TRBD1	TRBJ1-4	CASSPGTGREKLFF	TGTGCCAGCTCACCCGGGACAGGGAGGGAAAAACTGTTTTTT
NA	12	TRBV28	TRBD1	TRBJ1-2	CASSYRTGGYTF	TGTGCCAGCAGCTACCGGACAGGCGGCTACACCTTC